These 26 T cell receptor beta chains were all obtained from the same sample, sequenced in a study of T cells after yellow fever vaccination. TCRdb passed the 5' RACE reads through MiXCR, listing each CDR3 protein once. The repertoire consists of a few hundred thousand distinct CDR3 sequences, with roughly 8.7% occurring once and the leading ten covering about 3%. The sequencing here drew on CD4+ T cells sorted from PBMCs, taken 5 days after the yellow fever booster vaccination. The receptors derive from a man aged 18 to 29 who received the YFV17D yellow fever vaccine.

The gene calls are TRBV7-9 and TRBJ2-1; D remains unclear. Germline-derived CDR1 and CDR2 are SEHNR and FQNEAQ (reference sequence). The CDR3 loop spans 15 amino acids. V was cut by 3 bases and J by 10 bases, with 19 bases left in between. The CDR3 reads CASSLRTRTDAEQFF. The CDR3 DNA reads TGTGCCAGCAGCTTGAGGACCAGGACCGATGCCGAGCAGTTCTTC.

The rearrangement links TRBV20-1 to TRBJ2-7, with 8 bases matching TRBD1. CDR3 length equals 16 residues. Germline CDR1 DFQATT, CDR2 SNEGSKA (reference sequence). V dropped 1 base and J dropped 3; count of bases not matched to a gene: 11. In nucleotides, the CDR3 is TGCAGTGCTAGAGGGGGTAGGGGACAGGCATTCTACGAGCAGTACTTC. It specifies CSARGGRGQAFYEQYF.

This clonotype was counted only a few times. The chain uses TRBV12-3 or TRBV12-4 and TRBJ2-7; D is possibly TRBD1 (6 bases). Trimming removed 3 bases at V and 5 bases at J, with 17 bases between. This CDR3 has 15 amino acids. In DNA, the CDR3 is TGTGCCAGCAGTTTTGGCAGGGGCATTAACGACGAGCAGTACTTC. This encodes CASSFGRGINDEQYF.

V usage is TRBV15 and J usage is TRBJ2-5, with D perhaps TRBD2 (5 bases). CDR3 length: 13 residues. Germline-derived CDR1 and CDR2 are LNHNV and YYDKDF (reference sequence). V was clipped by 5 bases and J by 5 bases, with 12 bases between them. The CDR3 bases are TGTGCCACCAGCGTACCCACTAGGGAGACCCAGTACTTC. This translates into CATSVPTRETQYF. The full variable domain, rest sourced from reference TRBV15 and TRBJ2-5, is DAMVIQNPRYQVTQFGKPVTLSCSQTLNHNVMYWYQQKSSQAPKLLFHYYDKDFNNEADTPDNFQSRRPNTSFCFLDIRSPGLGDTAMYLCATSVPTRETQYFGPGTRLLVL.

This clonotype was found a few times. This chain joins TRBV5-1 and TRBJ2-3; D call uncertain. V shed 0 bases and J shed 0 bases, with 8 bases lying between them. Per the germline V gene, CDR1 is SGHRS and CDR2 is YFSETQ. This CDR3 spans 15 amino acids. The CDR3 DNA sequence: TGCGCCAGCAGCTTGGACAGCCCTAGCACAGATACGCAGTATTTT. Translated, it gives CASSLDSPSTDTQYF.

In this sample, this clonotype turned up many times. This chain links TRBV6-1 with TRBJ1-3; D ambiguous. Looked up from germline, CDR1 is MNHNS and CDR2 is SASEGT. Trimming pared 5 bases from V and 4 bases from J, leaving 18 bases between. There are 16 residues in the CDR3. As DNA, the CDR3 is TGTGCCAGCAGTCGCCAGGAGGTCGCGTCCGGAAACACCATATATTTT. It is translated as CASSRQEVASGNTIYF.

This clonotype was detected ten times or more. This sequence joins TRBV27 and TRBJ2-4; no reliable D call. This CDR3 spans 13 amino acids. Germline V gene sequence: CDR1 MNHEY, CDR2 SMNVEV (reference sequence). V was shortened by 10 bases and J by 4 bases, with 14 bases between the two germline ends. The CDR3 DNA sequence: TGTGCCACCGTTGGGATCGCTAAAAACATTCAGTACTTC. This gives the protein CATVGIAKNIQYF.

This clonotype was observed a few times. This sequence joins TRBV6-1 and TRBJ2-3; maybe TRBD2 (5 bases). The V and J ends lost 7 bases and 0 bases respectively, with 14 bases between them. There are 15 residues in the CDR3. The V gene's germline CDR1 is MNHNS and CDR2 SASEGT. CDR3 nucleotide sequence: TGTGCCAGCATCCGGACTGCTGATAGCACAGATACGCAGTATTTT. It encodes CASIRTADSTDTQYF.

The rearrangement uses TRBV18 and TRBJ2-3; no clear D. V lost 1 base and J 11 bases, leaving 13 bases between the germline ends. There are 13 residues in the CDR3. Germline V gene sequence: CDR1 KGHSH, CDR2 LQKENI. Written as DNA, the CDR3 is TGTGCCAGCTCACCACAATCGGCAGGCGGGCAGTATTTT. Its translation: CASSPQSAGGQYF.

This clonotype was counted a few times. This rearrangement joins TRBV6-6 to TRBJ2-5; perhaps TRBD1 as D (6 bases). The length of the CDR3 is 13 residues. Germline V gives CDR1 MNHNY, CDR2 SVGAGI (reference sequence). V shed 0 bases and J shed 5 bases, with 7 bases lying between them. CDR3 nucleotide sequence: TGTGCCAGCAGTTACTCGAGGGGGGAGACCCAGTACTTC. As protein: CASSYSRGETQYF.

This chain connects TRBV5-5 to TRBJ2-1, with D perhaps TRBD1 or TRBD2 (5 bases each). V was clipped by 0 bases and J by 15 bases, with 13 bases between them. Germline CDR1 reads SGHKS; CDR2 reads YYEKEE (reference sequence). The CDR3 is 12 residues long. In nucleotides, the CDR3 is TGTGCCAGCAGCTTGGTTGGGGGACGTCCGTTCTTC. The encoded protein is CASSLVGGRPFF. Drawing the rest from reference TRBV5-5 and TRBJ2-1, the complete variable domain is DAGVTQSPTHLIKTRGQQVTLRCSPISGHKSVSWYQQVLGQGPQFIFQYYEKEERGRGNFPDRFSARQFPNYSSELNVNALLLGDSALYLCASSLVGGRPFFGPGTRLTVL.

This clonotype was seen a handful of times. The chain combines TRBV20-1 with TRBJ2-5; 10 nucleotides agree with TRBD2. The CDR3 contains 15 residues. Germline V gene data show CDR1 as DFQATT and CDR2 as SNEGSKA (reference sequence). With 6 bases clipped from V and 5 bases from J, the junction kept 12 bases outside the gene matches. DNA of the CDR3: TGCAGTGCCCCTAGGAGCGGGGGGGCTTGGGAGACCCAGTACTTC. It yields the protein CSAPRSGGAWETQYF.

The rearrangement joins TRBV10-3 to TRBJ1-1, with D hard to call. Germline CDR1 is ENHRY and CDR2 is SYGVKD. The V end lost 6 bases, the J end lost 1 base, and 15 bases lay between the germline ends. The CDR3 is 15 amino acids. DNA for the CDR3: TGTGCCATCAGAAATCTATTGGAGTCGAACACTGAAGCTTTCTTT. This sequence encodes CAIRNLLESNTEAFF.

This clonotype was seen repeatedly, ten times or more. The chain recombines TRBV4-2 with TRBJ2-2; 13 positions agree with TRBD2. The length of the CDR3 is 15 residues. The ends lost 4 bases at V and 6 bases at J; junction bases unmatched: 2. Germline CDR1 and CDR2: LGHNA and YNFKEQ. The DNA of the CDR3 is TGTGCCAGCAGCCCGGGACTAGCGGGGCCCGGGGAGCTGTTTTTT. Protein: CASSPGLAGPGELFF.

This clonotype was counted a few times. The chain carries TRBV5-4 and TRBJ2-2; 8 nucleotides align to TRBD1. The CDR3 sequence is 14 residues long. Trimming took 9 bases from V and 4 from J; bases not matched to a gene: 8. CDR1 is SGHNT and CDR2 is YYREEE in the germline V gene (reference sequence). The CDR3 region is CATYRDRPTGELFF. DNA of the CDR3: TGTGCCACCTACCGGGACAGGCCCACCGGGGAGCTGTTTTTT.

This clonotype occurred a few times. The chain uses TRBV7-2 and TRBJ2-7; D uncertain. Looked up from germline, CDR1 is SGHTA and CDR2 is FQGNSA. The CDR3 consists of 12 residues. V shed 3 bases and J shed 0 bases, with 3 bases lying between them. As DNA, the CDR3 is TGTGCCAGCAGCTTCACCTCCTACGAGCAGTACTTC. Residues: CASSFTSYEQYF.

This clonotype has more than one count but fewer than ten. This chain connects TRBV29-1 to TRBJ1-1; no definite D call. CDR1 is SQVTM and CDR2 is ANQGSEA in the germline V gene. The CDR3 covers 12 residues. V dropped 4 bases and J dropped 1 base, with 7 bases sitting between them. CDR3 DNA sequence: TGCAGCGTTGGTAGACCGAACACTGAAGCTTTCTTT. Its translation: CSVGRPNTEAFF.

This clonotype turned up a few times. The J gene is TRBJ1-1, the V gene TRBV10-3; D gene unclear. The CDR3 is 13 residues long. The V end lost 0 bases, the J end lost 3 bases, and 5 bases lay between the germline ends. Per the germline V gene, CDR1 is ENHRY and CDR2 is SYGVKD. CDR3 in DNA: TGTGCCATCAGTGAGTCCCCCGACACTGAAGCTTTCTTT. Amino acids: CAISESPDTEAFF.

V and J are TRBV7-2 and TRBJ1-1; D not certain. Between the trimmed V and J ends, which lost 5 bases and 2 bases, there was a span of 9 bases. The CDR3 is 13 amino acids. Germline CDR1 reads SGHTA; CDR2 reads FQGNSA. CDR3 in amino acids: CASSAERNTEAFF. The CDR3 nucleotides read TGTGCCAGCAGCGCCGAGAGAAACACTGAAGCTTTCTTT.

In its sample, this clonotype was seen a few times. The CDR3: CASSEGGPAGWDEQYF. CDR3 DNA: TGTGCCAGCAGTGAAGGAGGCCCAGCGGGGTGGGACGAGCAGTACTTC. V gene TRBV25-1 combines with J gene TRBJ2-7; 7 bases are a match to TRBD2. From germline, CDR1 is MGHDK and CDR2 SYGVNS. V gave up 2 bases and J gave up 5 bases; unmatched junction bases: 12. The CDR3 covers 16 residues.

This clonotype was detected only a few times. CDR3 sequence (DNA): TGCGCCAGCAGCCTCAGAGGGAGCGGGGGGGCAACAGATACGCAGTATTTT. Amino acids: CASSLRGSGGATDTQYF. V usage is TRBV4-1 and J usage is TRBJ2-3, with TRBD2 identical over 10 bases. CDR1 and CDR2 (germline): MGHRA, YSYEKL. The V segment lost 4 bases and the J segment 3 bases; nucleotides outside the gene matches: 10. The length of the CDR3 is 17 residues.

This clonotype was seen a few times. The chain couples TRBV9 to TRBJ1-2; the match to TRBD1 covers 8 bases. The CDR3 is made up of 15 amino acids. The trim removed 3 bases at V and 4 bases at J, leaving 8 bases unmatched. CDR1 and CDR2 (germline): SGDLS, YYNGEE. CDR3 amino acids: CASSEGDRPFYGYTF. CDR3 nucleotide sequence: TGTGCCAGCAGCGAGGGGGACAGGCCTTTCTATGGCTACACCTTC.

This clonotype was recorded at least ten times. CDR3 DNA sequence: TGTGCCAGCAGTTCGACCCAGGGATACGAGCAGTACTTC. Translation gives CASSSTQGYEQYF. V is TRBV12-3 or TRBV12-4 and J is TRBJ2-7, with D perhaps TRBD1 (5 bases). V was trimmed by 4 bases and J by 4 bases, leaving 11 bases between them. There are 13 residues in the CDR3.

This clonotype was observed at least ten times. CDR3 region: CASSSLKGSRQFF. Here the CDR3 DNA reads TGTGCCAGCAGCTCGTTGAAGGGGTCTCGGCAGTTCTTC. This chain links TRBV7-8 with TRBJ2-1; D may be TRBD1 (5 bases). In germline, CDR1 is SGHVS, CDR2 FQNEAQ. CDR3 length: 13 amino acids. V was clipped by 4 bases and J by 12 bases, with 16 bases between them.

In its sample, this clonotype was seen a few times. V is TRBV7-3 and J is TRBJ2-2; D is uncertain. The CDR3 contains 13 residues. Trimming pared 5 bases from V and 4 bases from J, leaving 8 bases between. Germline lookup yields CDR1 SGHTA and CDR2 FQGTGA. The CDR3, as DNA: TGTGCCAGCAGCCCCACTTTCACCGGGGAGCTGTTTTTT. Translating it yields CASSPTFTGELFF.

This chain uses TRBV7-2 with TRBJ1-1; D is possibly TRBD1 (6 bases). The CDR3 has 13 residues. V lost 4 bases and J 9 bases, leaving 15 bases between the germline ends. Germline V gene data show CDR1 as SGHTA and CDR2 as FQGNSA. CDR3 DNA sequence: TGTGCCAGCAGCTACCCGACAGGCCCCAAAGCTTTCTTT. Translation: CASSYPTGPKAFF.